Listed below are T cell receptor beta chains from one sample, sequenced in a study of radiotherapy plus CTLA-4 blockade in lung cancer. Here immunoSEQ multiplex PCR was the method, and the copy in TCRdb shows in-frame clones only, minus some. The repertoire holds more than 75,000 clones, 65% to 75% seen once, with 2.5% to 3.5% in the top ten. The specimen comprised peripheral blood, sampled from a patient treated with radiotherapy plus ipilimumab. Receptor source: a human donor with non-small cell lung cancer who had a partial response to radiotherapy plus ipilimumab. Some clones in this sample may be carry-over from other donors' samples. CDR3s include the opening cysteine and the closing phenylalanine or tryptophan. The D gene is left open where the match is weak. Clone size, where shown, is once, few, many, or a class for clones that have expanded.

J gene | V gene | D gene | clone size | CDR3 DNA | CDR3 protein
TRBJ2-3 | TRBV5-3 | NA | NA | TGTGCCAGAAGCCCCGAGATGGATACGCAGTATTTT | CARSPEMDTQYF
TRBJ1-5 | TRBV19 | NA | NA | TGTGCCAGTAGACCAGACAGGTCTTGGAATCAGCCCCAGCATTTT | CASRPDRSWNQPQHF
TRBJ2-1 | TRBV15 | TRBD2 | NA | TGTGCCACCAGCAGAGAGGTGGGACTAGCGGGAAAAGAGCAGTTCTTC | CATSREVGLAGKEQFF
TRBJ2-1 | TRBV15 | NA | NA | TGTGCCATCCAGATCGATGAGCAGTTCTTC | CAIQIDEQFF
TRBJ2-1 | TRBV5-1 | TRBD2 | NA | TGCGCCAGCAGCGGATCTATACTGACTAGCGGCAATAATGAGCAGTTCTTC | CASSGSILTSGNNEQFF
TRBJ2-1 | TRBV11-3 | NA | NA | TGTGCCAGCGAAACAGCCTACAATGAGCAGTTCTTC | CASETAYNEQFF
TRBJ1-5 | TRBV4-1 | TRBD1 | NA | TGCGCCAGCAGCCCAGGGGGCAACGAGCCCCAGCATTTT | CASSPGGNEPQHF
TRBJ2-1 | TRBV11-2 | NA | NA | TGTGCCAGCAGAGGGGGTTTGGGGAATGAGCAGTTCTTC | CASRGGLGNEQFF
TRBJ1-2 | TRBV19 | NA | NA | TGTGCCAGTAGTACTACGGGACAAGCTAACTATGGCTACACCTTC | CASSTTGQANYGYTF
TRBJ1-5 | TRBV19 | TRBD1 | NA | TGTGCCAGTCGGGACAGGACTTCCAATCAGCCCCAGCATTTT | CASRDRTSNQPQHF
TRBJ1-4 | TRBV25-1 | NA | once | TGTGCCAGCAGTGAATGGGGTGGAGGAAGAAAACTGTTTTTT | CASSEWGGGRKLFF
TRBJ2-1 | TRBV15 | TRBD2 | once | TGTGCCACCAGTGCGACTAGCCCGTCGGATGAGCAGTTCTTC | CATSATSPSDEQFF
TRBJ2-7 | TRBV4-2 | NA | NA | TGTGCCAGCAGCCAGACCAGCGGGCCCTCCTACGAGCAGTACTTC | CASSQTSGPSYEQYF
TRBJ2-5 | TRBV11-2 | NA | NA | TGTGCCAGCAGCCCTTTAGGAGTTTCTACGGAGACCCAGTACTTC | CASSPLGVSTETQYF
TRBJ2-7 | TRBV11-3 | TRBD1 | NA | TGTGCCAGCACCTCCGAGACAGGGAGCTCCTACGAGCAGTACTTC | CASTSETGSSYEQYF
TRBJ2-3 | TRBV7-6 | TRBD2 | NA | TGTGCCAGCAGCCGCCTAGCGGGCTCTAGCACAGATACGCAGTATTTT | CASSRLAGSSTDTQYF
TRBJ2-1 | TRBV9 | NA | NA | TGTGCCAGCAGCGTAGCGGGACTCTCCTACAATGAGCAGTTCTTC | CASSVAGLSYNEQFF
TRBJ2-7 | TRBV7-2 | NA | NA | TGTGCCAGCAGCTCTAGCGTCCCCTACGAGCAGTACTTC | CASSSSVPYEQYF